This T cell receptor (beta chain) was identified during a study of shared clonotypes between healthy human individuals. Overall study findings and caveats: The represented genetic and exposure-history diversity was limited by the small number of donors.

Researchers sequenced unsorted PBMC DNA using ten immunoSEQ deep assay plates. Here immunoSEQ multiplex PCR was the method, and the copy in TCRdb shows in-frame clones only, minus some. In the table there are approximately 470,000 clones, about 78% of which are singletons. Concerning this clone: The antigen remains undetermined.

J lost 1 base, V lost 2 bases, and 4 bases had no gene match. From germline, CDR1 is MNHEY and CDR2 SMNVEV (reference sequence). The CDR3 totals 16 residues. Each unsorted sample relied on 100 million or so PBMCs as its source of genomic DNA. The sample was PBMCs. This sequence originates from a woman between 35 and 50 years old in good health. Some clones in this sample may be carry-over from other donors' samples. The genes are TRBV27 and TRBJ2-5; 10 bases are shared with TRBD2. The CDR3 spells CASSLSGRGPQETQYF. CDR3 coding DNA: TGTGCCAGCAGTTTAAGCGGGAGGGGCCCCCAAGAGACCCAGTACTTC.